This TCR beta chain was observed in a study of low-dose radiotherapy and immunotherapy resistance in tumors. Study-wide background: Radiation delivery to Cohort 1 consisted of 0.5 Gy per fraction every 2 weeks, summing to 6.5 Gy. Every day for four cycles from cycle 1 day 1, patients took 300 mg of oral aspirin.

Time point indicated: before trial treatment. In the RACIN dose-escalation trial, donors got nivolumab plus ipilimumab with aspirin, cyclophosphamide and radiotherapy. TRAV- and TRBV-specific primers were used for first-strand cDNA, which covered alpha and beta chains. Amplification, which lasted approximately 20 PCR cycles, used a constant-region primer and V-primer adapter to amplify TCRs. In vitro transcription was used to amplify the isolated mRNA. TCRdb reprocessed the reads with MiXCR, giving one entry per CDR3 protein. The sample has some 85,000 distinct CDR3 sequences; 15% to 20% are singletons. This clonotype was counted at least ten times. The sequencing used PBMCs, collected before treatment. This clonotype originated in a male donor with prostate cancer.

The CDR3 DNA reads as TGTGCCAGCAGTAAAGTTAGCGGGCCTCTCCAAGAGACCCAGTACTTC. It specifies CASSKVSGPLQETQYF. V and J are TRBV6-6 and TRBJ2-5; 7 positions match TRBD2. The CDR3 runs to 16 residues. Unmatched junction bases numbered 10, after V lost 5 bases and J lost 1 base. The V gene's germline CDR1 is MNHNY and CDR2 SVGAGI (reference sequence).